The clone carrying this T cell receptor beta chain was observed a few times. The antigen remains unidentified. Investigators reverse transcribed all isolated RNA, so they sequenced expressed TCRB transcripts. Data came from immunoSEQ multiplex PCR; TCRdb stores just in-frame clones and leaves some out. This sample has 160,000 or so clones, with around 10% found just once. The data were obtained in a study of beta chain features in type 1 diabetes. A CD45RO/CCR7/CD25/CD127/CD95/CD27 panel sorted naive, central memory, regulatory and stem cell-like memory CD4+ cells. The V gene's germline CDR1 is SGHTS and CDR2 YDEGEE. Trimming shortened V by 6 bases and J by 6 bases, and 19 bases separated the two germline ends. This CDR3 region has 14 residues. Regarding the study as a whole: Fewer insertions but more deletions were seen at VDJ junctions in type 1 diabetes patients.

The sequencing sample was made of central memory CD4+ T cells from blood. The chain couples TRBV5-8 to TRBJ2-7; D not certain. This sequence originates from a man in his late teens or twenties in good health. The CDR3 DNA is TGTGCCAGCACCTTATCGAGCCTGGCCGCCGAGCAGTACTTC. Amino acid sequence: CASTLSSLAAEQYF. Based on the CDR3 plus reference TRBV5-8 and TRBJ2-7, the full variable domain is EAGVTQSPTHLIKTRGQQATLRCSPISGHTSVYWYQQALGLGLQFLLWYDEGEERNRGNFPPRFSGRQFPNYSSELNVNALELEDSALYLCASTLSSLAAEQYFGPGTRLTVT.